This is a list of T cell receptor beta chains from one sample in a study of post-analysis software for immune sequencing data. Each CDR3 protein is one row after TCRdb ran MiXCR on the PCR reads. The repertoire consists of about 820,000 distinct CDR3 sequences, with 53% occurring once and the leading ten covering around 4.5%. Sequences were obtained from blood. These receptor sequences come from a girl between 10 and 17 years old with multiple sclerosis. The CDR3 runs from the conserved cysteine through the conserved F or W. Fields, in order: V gene, J gene, D gene, clone size, CDR3 DNA, CDR3 protein. A D gene is named only where the DNA matches it firmly. Expanded clones get a size class; other rows say once, few or many, or leave the size out.

V gene: TRBV7-2; J gene: TRBJ2-7; D gene: -; clone size: -; CDR3 DNA: TGTGCCAGCAGCTCCCCCGGGACATTACTAGGGGAGCAGTACTTC; CDR3 protein: CASSSPGTLLGEQYF
V gene: TRBV5-1; J gene: TRBJ2-7; D gene: TRBD1; clone size: -; CDR3 DNA: TGCGCCAGCAGCTTGGCCTGGGACAGGGGTATCTACGAGCAGTACTTC; CDR3 protein: CASSLAWDRGIYEQYF
V gene: TRBV7-9; J gene: TRBJ2-5; D gene: -; clone size: -; CDR3 DNA: TGTGCCAGCAGCTTAAACACGGGGCGGACCCAGTACTTC; CDR3 protein: CASSLNTGRTQYF
V gene: TRBV7-2; J gene: TRBJ2-5; D gene: TRBD1; clone size: -; CDR3 DNA: TGTGCCAGCAGACTACAGGGGGCCGGGGAGACCCAGTACTTC; CDR3 protein: CASRLQGAGETQYF
V gene: TRBV29-1; J gene: TRBJ2-3; D gene: TRBD2; clone size: once; CDR3 DNA: TGCAGCGTTGTTGGACTAGCAGGAGATACGCAGTATTTT; CDR3 protein: CSVVGLAGDTQYF
V gene: TRBV5-5; J gene: TRBJ2-3; D gene: -; clone size: -; CDR3 DNA: TGTGCCAGCAGCTTTGGCCCCGGGCCAAGCACAGATACGCAGTATTTT; CDR3 protein: CASSFGPGPSTDTQYF
V gene: TRBV7-8; J gene: TRBJ2-5; D gene: TRBD2; clone size: few; CDR3 DNA: TGTGCCAGCAGCGCGGGACTAGCGGCGGCACAAGAGACCCAGTACTTC; CDR3 protein: CASSAGLAAAQETQYF
V gene: TRBV6-5; J gene: TRBJ2-4; D gene: TRBD2; clone size: -; CDR3 DNA: TGTGCCAGCTCTTGGGGGGCTAGCGGGAACATTCAGTACTTC; CDR3 protein: CASSWGASGNIQYF
V gene: TRBV6-6; J gene: TRBJ1-4; D gene: -; clone size: few; CDR3 DNA: TGTGCCAGCAGTTACCACAGGGATACCGCAACTAATGAAAAACTGTTTTTT; CDR3 protein: CASSYHRDTATNEKLFF
V gene: TRBV7-9; J gene: TRBJ1-1; D gene: -; clone size: -; CDR3 DNA: TGTGCCAGCAGATCTAGGTCCCAGATGAACACTGAAGCTTTCTTT; CDR3 protein: CASRSRSQMNTEAFF
V gene: TRBV20-1; J gene: TRBJ2-3; D gene: TRBD2; clone size: few; CDR3 DNA: TGCAGTGCTCCAGCGGGGGGGCAAACAGATACGCAGTATTTT; CDR3 protein: CSAPAGGQTDTQYF
V gene: TRBV7-9; J gene: TRBJ2-7; D gene: -; clone size: -; CDR3 DNA: TGTGCCAGCAGCTTAGCTAGGGGTCACGAGCAGTACTTC; CDR3 protein: CASSLARGHEQYF
V gene: TRBV12-3/TRBV12-4; J gene: TRBJ1-2; D gene: -; clone size: -; CDR3 DNA: TGTGCCATAAAAGCCGGGGGCCTCTATGGCTACACCTTC; CDR3 protein: CAIKAGGLYGYTF
V gene: TRBV7-3; J gene: TRBJ2-7; D gene: TRBD2; clone size: -; CDR3 DNA: TGTGCCAGCAGCTTATCTAGCGGGTCGCGAAAGTTCGAGCAGTACTTC; CDR3 protein: CASSLSSGSRKFEQYF
V gene: TRBV5-1; J gene: TRBJ2-1; D gene: TRBD1; clone size: -; CDR3 DNA: TGCGCCAGCAGCCGACGACAGGGGAAGAACAATGAGCAGTTCTTC; CDR3 protein: CASSRRQGKNNEQFF
V gene: TRBV29-1; J gene: TRBJ1-1; D gene: TRBD1; clone size: -; CDR3 DNA: TGCAGCGTTCTGATAACAGGGGAGAGAACTTTCTTT; CDR3 protein: CSVLITGERTFF
V gene: TRBV12-3/TRBV12-4; J gene: TRBJ1-2; D gene: TRBD1; clone size: -; CDR3 DNA: TGTGCCAGCAGTTTAGAAGGGACAGGGCTTTATGGCTACACCTTC; CDR3 protein: CASSLEGTGLYGYTF
V gene: TRBV3-1; J gene: TRBJ2-1; D gene: -; clone size: -; CDR3 DNA: TGTGCCAGCAGCCAAGGATCCCTAGCTCAGCAGTTCTTC; CDR3 protein: CASSQGSLAQQFF
V gene: TRBV27; J gene: TRBJ1-2; D gene: TRBD1; clone size: few; CDR3 DNA: TGTGCCAGCAGTTTACTTCAGACAGGGGAATATGGCTACACCTTC; CDR3 protein: CASSLLQTGEYGYTF
V gene: TRBV6-2/TRBV6-3; J gene: TRBJ2-1; D gene: -; clone size: -; CDR3 DNA: TGTGCCAGCGGGATTAGTTTACAGTTCTTC; CDR3 protein: CASGISLQFF
V gene: TRBV12-3/TRBV12-4; J gene: TRBJ2-7; D gene: -; clone size: -; CDR3 DNA: TGTGCCAGCAGTCCCATCCCTCGGGGATCCGGGGCCTACGAGCAGTACTTC; CDR3 protein: CASSPIPRGSGAYEQYF
V gene: TRBV12-3/TRBV12-4; J gene: TRBJ2-7; D gene: -; clone size: -; CDR3 DNA: -; CDR3 protein: CASSFGRGASYF
V gene: TRBV12-3/TRBV12-4; J gene: TRBJ2-3; D gene: -; clone size: -; CDR3 DNA: TGTGCCATCAGTGCGGGACCTACAGATACGCAGTATTTT; CDR3 protein: CAISAGPTDTQYF
V gene: TRBV20-1; J gene: TRBJ2-3; D gene: -; clone size: -; CDR3 DNA: TGCAGTGCTATGGAGCTAGCCCCAGATACGCAGTATTTT; CDR3 protein: CSAMELAPDTQYF
V gene: TRBV12-5; J gene: TRBJ1-1; D gene: TRBD1; clone size: -; CDR3 DNA: TGTGCTAGTGGGGGGGAGTCGACAGGGAATGGAACTGAAGCTTTCTTT; CDR3 protein: CASGGESTGNGTEAFF
V gene: TRBV5-1; J gene: TRBJ2-1; D gene: TRBD2; clone size: -; CDR3 DNA: TGCGCCAGCAGCTTGGGCCCTAGCGGGTCCACCTACAATGAGCAGTTCTTC; CDR3 protein: CASSLGPSGSTYNEQFF
V gene: TRBV12-3/TRBV12-4; J gene: TRBJ2-1; D gene: -; clone size: -; CDR3 DNA: TGTGCCAGCAGCGGATTTGAGCAGTTCTTC; CDR3 protein: CASSGFEQFF
V gene: TRBV12-5; J gene: TRBJ1-4; D gene: -; clone size: -; CDR3 DNA: TGTGCTAGTGGTCTGGGTCCTAATGAAAAACTGTTTTTT; CDR3 protein: CASGLGPNEKLFF